This T cell receptor beta chain appears in the sequencing data of a study of Graves' ophthalmopathy and Graves' hyperthyroidism. Study outcomes and limitations: Blood repertoires reportedly contained most expanded thyroid clonotypes above 0.001 frequency. Progression of ophthalmopathy was predicted by the model with roughly 71% sensitivity and under 85% specificity.

Investigators amplified TCR beta CDR3 regions from RNA transcripts. The workflow started with a first-round RT-PCR run with HTBI primers and then moved on to a second-round multiplex PCR. TCRdb re-analysed the multiplex PCR reads in MiXCR, keeping a single row per CDR3 protein. The sample holds 150,000 or so distinct CDR3 sequences; approximately 40% are singletons and the top ten take roughly 8.9%. This clonotype was detected many times. Antigen specificity is unknown. Thyroid ultrasound, orbital computed tomography, TRAb, serum thyroxine and clinical symptoms formed the basis of diagnosis. Someone took the PBMCs out of less than 11 ml of fresh peripheral blood. This CDR3 is 13 amino acids long. Germline CDR1 reads GTSNPN; CDR2 reads SVGIG (reference sequence). With 4 bases removed from V and 4 bases from J, the gap between germline ends came to 13 bases.

The rearrangement uses TRBV30 and TRBJ1-2, with D unclear. This sequence originates from a young man with Graves' ophthalmopathy. The sequencing input was peripheral blood. In DNA form, the CDR3 reads TGTGCCTGGAAGGCAGGCCCGGGCTATGGCTACACCTTC. Its translation is CAWKAGPGYGYTF.